The 19 T cell receptor beta chains reported below all come from one sample, sequenced in a study of T cell repertoires in cytomegalovirus infection. A single record per CDR3 protein comes from TCRdb applying MiXCR to the reads. Seen here are approximately 700,000 distinct CDR3 sequences, roughly 35% observed once, and the top ten hold 2.5% to 3.5%. The sample taken for sequencing was PBMCs. These receptors were obtained from a human donor in good health (CMV status not recorded). Some clones in this sample may be carry-over from other donors' samples.

The rearrangement links TRBV28 to TRBJ1-6; 8 bases align to TRBD1. The CDR3 runs to 14 residues. Germline CDR1 and CDR2: MDHEN and SYDVKM. V dropped 10 bases and J dropped 10; count of bases not matched to a gene: 12. CDR3 nucleotides: TGTGCCATCGGGGCAGGGGGCGATTTGTCACCCCTCCACTTT. Its translation is CAIGAGGDLSPLHF.

The chain carries TRBV29-1 and TRBJ2-3; possibly TRBD1 for D (5 bases). V lost 4 bases to trimming and J lost 0 bases, with 17 bases between them. CDR3 length equals 16 residues. CDR1 is SQVTM, CDR2 ANQGSEA, per germline. The CDR3: CSVVRGMAVSTDTQYF. DNA for the CDR3: TGCAGCGTTGTAAGGGGTATGGCAGTAAGCACAGATACGCAGTATTTT.

This clonotype was recorded many times. The V call is TRBV7-9, the J call TRBJ1-5; D gene uncertain. The CDR3 consists of 16 residues. Per germline, CDR1 SEHNR and CDR2 FQNEAQ (reference sequence). V lost 4 bases to trimming and J lost 4 bases, with 17 bases between them. CDR3 in DNA: TGTGCCAGCAGCTCCGGTAACGGGCCGACAAATCAGCCCCAGCATTTT. Amino acids: CASSSGNGPTNQPQHF. Looking up the rest from reference TRBV7-9 and TRBJ1-5 gives the full variable domain: DTGVSQNPRHKITKRGQNVTFRCDPISEHNRLYWYRQTLGQGPEFLTYFQNEAQLEKSRLLSDRFSAERPKGSFSTLEIQRTEQGDSAMYLCASSSGNGPTNQPQHFGDGTRLSIL.

This chain joins TRBV28 and TRBJ1-2; D remains unclear. Germline-derived CDR1 and CDR2 are MDHEN and SYDVKM. This CDR3 has 13 amino acids. The germline V and J ends were trimmed by 8 bases and 0 bases, with 10 bases remaining between them. In nucleotides, the CDR3 is TGTGCCAGCCTTAAGGCGGCTAACTATGGCTACACCTTC. The encoded protein is CASLKAANYGYTF.

In its sample, this clonotype was seen a few times. The J gene is TRBJ1-2, the V gene TRBV7-2; D gene ambiguous. Trimming took off 3 bases at V and 7 bases at J, with 12 bases between the two ends. CDR1 and CDR2 (germline): SGHTA, FQGNSA. This CDR3 has 13 amino acids. The CDR3 region is CASSFSQGVGYTF. The CDR3, as DNA: TGTGCCAGCAGCTTTAGTCAAGGAGTTGGCTACACCTTC.

The V gene is TRBV7-9, the J gene TRBJ1-2; 8 bases line up with TRBD1. There are 16 residues in the CDR3. J was trimmed by 4 bases and V by 5 bases; bases with no gene match: 12. The V gene's germline CDR1 is SEHNR and CDR2 FQNEAQ (reference sequence). The CDR3 region is CASSARPGQVSYGYTF. In DNA, the CDR3 is TGTGCCAGCAGCGCCCGTCCGGGACAGGTGTCCTATGGCTACACCTTC.

This clonotype showed up many times. The chain couples TRBV7-2 to TRBJ2-4; 11 bases are a match to TRBD2. CDR3 length equals 19 residues. Germline loops: CDR1 SGHTA, CDR2 FQGNSA. V was clipped by 5 bases and J by 5 bases; unmatched bases: 17. The CDR3 is CASSPTSGGPRLFENIQYF. DNA of the CDR3: TGTGCCAGCAGCCCCACTAGCGGGGGCCCGCGACTGTTCGAAAACATTCAGTACTTC.

The chain employs TRBV2 and TRBJ2-5; D remains ambiguous. The length of the CDR3 is 13 residues. Trimming stripped 7 bases from V and 0 bases from J, with 9 bases between. Germline CDR1 and CDR2: SNHLY and FYNNEI. DNA of the CDR3: TGTGCCAGCACCTTACGGAACCAAGAGACCCAGTACTTC. Protein: CASTLRNQETQYF.

The J gene is TRBJ2-7, the V gene TRBV28; either TRBD1 or TRBD2 may fit D (7 bases each). The CDR3 covers 12 residues. The ends were cut back, 7 bases at V and 12 bases at J, with 19 bases in the middle. Germline CDR1 reads MDHEN; CDR2 reads SYDVKM. The DNA of the CDR3 is TGTGCCAGCACCCAGGGGGGGTACGAGACGTACTTC. Translation: CASTQGGYETYF.

This clonotype was counted a few times. J is TRBJ2-7 and V is TRBV5-4, with TRBD2 matching over 8 bases. The CDR3 is made up of 16 amino acids. Germline trimming cut 2 bases from V and 0 bases from J; bases unmatched to any gene: 7. Germline lookup yields CDR1 SGHNT and CDR2 YYREEE (reference sequence). CDR3 sequence (DNA): TGTGCCAGCAGCTTCTTTCGGGAGGGTAGCTCCTACGAGCAGTACTTC. Its protein is CASSFFREGSSYEQYF.

This sequence joins TRBV7-8 and TRBJ1-1; D gene uncertain. V was pared by 4 bases and J by 10 bases, with 16 bases between. The germline V gene encodes CDR1 SGHVS and CDR2 FQNEAQ. This CDR3 spans 13 amino acids. The CDR3 DNA is TGTGCCAGCAGCTCCGGACGGGCCCCAGGAGCTTTCTTT. Translating it yields CASSSGRAPGAFF.

The chain uses TRBV12-3 or TRBV12-4 and TRBJ2-7, with no clear D. The length of the CDR3 is 14 residues. The ends were cut back, 6 bases at V and 3 bases at J, with 15 bases in the middle. CDR3 bases: TGTGCCAGCAGGATCGGTGGGTCCCTCTACGAGCAGTACTTC. Amino acids: CASRIGGSLYEQYF.

This clonotype occurred a few times. J is TRBJ1-2 and V is TRBV6-5; D gene ambiguous. Germline assignment: CDR1 MNHEY and CDR2 SVGAGI. This CDR3 is 15 amino acids long. Trimming removed 0 bases from V and 7 bases from J, with 15 bases in between. The CDR3 loop reads CASSYSSPGSAGYTF. The CDR3, as DNA: TGTGCCAGCAGTTACTCGTCTCCGGGGAGTGCTGGCTACACCTTC.

This clonotype was detected a few times. The rearrangement uses TRBV6-5 and TRBJ2-1; no definite D call. The CDR3 consists of 14 residues. The germline gives CDR1 MNHEY, CDR2 SVGAGI. The V and J ends lost 5 bases and 6 bases respectively, with 14 bases between them. The CDR3 coding sequence is TGTGCCAGCAGTCCAGGACGGGTAGCCAATGAGCAGTTCTTC. Protein product: CASSPGRVANEQFF.

This clonotype was observed a single time. The chain couples TRBV4-1 to TRBJ1-2, with D maybe TRBD1 (5 bases). V was pared by 7 bases and J by 1 base, with 16 bases between. Germline V gene lookup returns CDR1 MGHRA and CDR2 YSYEKL. The CDR3 loop spans 15 amino acids. The CDR3: CASTSVQDLNYGYTF. CDR3 coding DNA: TGCGCCAGCACCTCGGTACAGGATCTTAACTATGGCTACACCTTC.

The rearrangement links TRBV2 to TRBJ1-3, with D perhaps TRBD1 (5 bases). The CDR3 has 15 amino acids. Per germline, CDR1 SNHLY and CDR2 FYNNEI. V lost 3 bases and J 7 bases, leaving 16 bases between the germline ends. The CDR3 protein is CASSDFGREGNTIYF. CDR3 nucleotide sequence: TGTGCCAGCAGTGATTTCGGCAGGGAGGGCAACACCATATATTTT.

The chain is built from TRBV12-3 or TRBV12-4 and TRBJ2-2; D ambiguous. V shed 4 bases and J shed 1 base, with 7 bases lying between them. This CDR3 has 14 amino acids. The CDR3: CASSWAMNTGELFF. The CDR3 DNA sequence: TGTGCCAGCAGTTGGGCTATGAACACCGGGGAGCTGTTTTTT.

Here the CDR3 DNA reads TGTGCCAGCAGCTCAAACCAGGCAGCGCCTAACTATGGCTACACCTTC. Protein product: CASSSNQAAPNYGYTF. The chain has TRBV7-4 and TRBJ1-2, with unresolved D. Deletions cut 4 bases from V and 0 bases from J, with 15 bases between. The CDR3 has 16 amino acids. The germline CDR1 and CDR2 sequences are SGHVT and SQSDAQ.

The sample holds a few counts of this clonotype. The rearrangement joins TRBV12-3 or TRBV12-4 to TRBJ2-1; D possibly uses TRBD1 or TRBD2 (5 bases each). This CDR3 region has 16 residues. Trimming took off 7 bases at V and 6 bases at J, with 22 bases between the two ends. CDR3 amino acids: CASTLSRRFGGNEQFF. In DNA, the CDR3 is TGTGCCAGCACCTTATCTAGGAGGTTTGGGGGCAATGAGCAGTTCTTC.